This TCR beta chain was observed in a study of cytomegalovirus exposure and HLA in healthy donors. General observations from the study: TCR beta chain V- and J-gene trimming was linked, in a later analysis, to a missense variant in DCLRE1C. A later analysis reportedly identified an Asian-associated ancestry cluster as carrying fewer N-insertions than the 666-donor mean.

This clone was counted between two and nine times. The antigen is not known. Distinct nucleotide sequences in the sample also encode this CDR3. Germline CDR1 is SGHRS and CDR2 is YFSETQ. CDR3 length: 15 residues. The V and J ends lost 5 bases and 5 bases, in that order; junction bases with no gene match: 13. PCR employed 60 Vbeta and 13 Jbeta primers. Profiled with immunoSEQ multiplex PCR; TCRdb holds only in-frame clones, not every one. Here the sample spans some 150,000 clones, 8.9% being singletons. Sequences were obtained from PBMCs. The chain joins TRBV5-1 to TRBJ2-7; 7 bases match TRBD1. The TCR comes from a woman in her thirties or forties in good health and CMV-seropositive. The CDR3 reads CASRSSGDRAHEQYF. CDR3 DNA sequence: TGCGCCAGCAGATCATCCGGCGACAGGGCCCACGAGCAGTACTTC.